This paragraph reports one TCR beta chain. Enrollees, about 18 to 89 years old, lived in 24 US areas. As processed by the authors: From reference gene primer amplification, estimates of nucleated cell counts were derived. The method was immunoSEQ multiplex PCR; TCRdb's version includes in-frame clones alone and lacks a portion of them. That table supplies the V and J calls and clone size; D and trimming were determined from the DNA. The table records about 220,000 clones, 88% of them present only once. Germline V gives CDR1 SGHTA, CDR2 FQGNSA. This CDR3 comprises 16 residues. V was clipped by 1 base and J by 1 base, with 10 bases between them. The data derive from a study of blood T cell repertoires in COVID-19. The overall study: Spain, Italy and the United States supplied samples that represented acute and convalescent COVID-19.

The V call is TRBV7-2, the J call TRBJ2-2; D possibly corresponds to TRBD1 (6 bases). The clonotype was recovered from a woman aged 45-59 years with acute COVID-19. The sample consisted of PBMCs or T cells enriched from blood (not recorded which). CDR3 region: CASSLGGTLNTGELFF. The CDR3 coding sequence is TGTGCCAGCAGCTTAGGAGGGACACTGAACACCGGGGAGCTGTTTTTT.